The T cell receptor (beta chain) described here comes from a study of shared clonotypes between healthy human individuals. Clones were read by immunoSEQ multiplex PCR, and TCRdb kept only the in-frame ones, dropping some. The sample shows about 1 million clones, roughly 80% of them seen only once. In this sample, this clone turned up many times. Distinct nucleotide sequences in the sample also encode this CDR3. The CDR3 runs to 14 residues. CDR1 is MGHRA and CDR2 is YSYEKL in the germline V gene. Trimming removed 4 bases at V and 5 bases at J, with 15 bases between. This rearrangement joins TRBV4-1 to TRBJ2-7; no definite D call. The sample taken for sequencing was memory CD4+ T cells sorted from blood. Subset specified: CD45RA-negative fraction. This clonotype originated in a young man in good health. The CDR3 region has the DNA TGCGCCAGCAGCCCCGCGTACTCTAGGGACGAGCAGTACTTC. Amino acids: CASSPAYSRDEQYF.